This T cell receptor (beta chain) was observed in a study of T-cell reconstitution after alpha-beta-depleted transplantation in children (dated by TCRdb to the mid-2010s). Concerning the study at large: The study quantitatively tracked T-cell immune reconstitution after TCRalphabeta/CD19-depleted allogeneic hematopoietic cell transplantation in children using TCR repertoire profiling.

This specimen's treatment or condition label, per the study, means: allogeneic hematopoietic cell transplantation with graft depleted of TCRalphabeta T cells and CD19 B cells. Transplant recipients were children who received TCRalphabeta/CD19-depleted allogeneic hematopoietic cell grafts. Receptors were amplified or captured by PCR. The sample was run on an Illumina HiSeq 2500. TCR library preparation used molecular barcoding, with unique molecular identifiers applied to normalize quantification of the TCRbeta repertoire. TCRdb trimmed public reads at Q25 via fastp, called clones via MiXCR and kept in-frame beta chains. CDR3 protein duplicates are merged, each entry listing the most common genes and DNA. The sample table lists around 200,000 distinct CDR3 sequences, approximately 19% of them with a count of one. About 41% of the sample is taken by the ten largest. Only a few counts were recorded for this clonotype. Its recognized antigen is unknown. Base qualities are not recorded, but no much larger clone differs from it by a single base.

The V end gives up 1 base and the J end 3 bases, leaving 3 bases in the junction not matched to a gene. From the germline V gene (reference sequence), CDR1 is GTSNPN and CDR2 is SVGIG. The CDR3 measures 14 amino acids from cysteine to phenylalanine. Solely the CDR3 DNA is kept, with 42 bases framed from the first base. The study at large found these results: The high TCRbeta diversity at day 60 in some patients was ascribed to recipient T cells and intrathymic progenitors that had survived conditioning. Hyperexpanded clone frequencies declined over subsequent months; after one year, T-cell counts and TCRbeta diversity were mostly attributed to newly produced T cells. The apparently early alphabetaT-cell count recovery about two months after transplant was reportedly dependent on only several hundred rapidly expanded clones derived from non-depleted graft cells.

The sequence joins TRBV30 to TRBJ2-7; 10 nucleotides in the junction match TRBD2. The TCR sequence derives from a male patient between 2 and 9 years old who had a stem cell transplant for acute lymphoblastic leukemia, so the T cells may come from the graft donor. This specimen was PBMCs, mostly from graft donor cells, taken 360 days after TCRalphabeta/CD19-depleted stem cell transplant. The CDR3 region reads CAWSGTSGLYEQYF. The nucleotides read TGTGCCTGGAGTGGGACTAGCGGTCTCTACGAGCAGTACTTC. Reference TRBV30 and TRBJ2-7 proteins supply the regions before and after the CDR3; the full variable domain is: SQTIHQWPATLVQPVGSPLSLECTVEGTSNPNLYWYRQAAGRGLQLLFYSVGIGQISSEVPQNLSASRPQDRQFILSSKKLLLSDSGFYLCAWSGTSGLYEQYFGPGTRLTVT.